One sample yielded the 4 T cell receptor beta chains listed below, sequenced in a study of cytomegalovirus exposure and HLA in healthy donors. PCR used 60 Vbeta primers and 13 Jbeta primers. Only in-frame clones appear in the TCRdb table, and some are missing; sequencing was by immunoSEQ multiplex PCR. The data contain under 200,000 clones, around four fifths of them singletons. Sequences were obtained from PBMCs. The receptor source for this set is a woman aged 45 to 65 in good health and CMV-seropositive.

CDR3 sequence: CASSTPRIGGNQPQHF. DNA of the CDR3: TGTGCCAGTAGTACCCCCAGGATAGGCGGCAATCAGCCCCAGCATTTT. The rearrangement links TRBV19 to TRBJ1-5; D is unclear. Trimming took off 4 bases at V and 2 bases at J, with 15 bases between the two ends. This CDR3 comprises 16 residues. CDR1 is LNHDA, CDR2 SQIVND, per germline (reference sequence).

This clone was found a few times. V and J are TRBV7-6 and TRBJ2-1; tentative D call: TRBD1 (6 bases). CDR1 SGHVS and CDR2 FNYEAQ come from the germline V gene. There are 14 residues in the CDR3. The V gene lost 5 bases and the J gene lost 3 bases, with 11 bases spanning the gap. CDR3 coding DNA: TGTGCCAGCAGCCCTACGGACAGCTACAATGAGCAGTTCTTC. It encodes CASSPTDSYNEQFF.

The rearrangement links TRBV5-4 to TRBJ1-1, with 7 nucleotides matching TRBD1. Germline CDR1 and CDR2: SGHNT and YYREEE (reference sequence). V was pared by 4 bases and J by 6 bases, with 12 bases of the junction left unmatched. The CDR3 is 15 amino acids. The CDR3 is CASSPEPDRVAEAFF. The CDR3 coding sequence is TGTGCCAGCAGCCCTGAGCCCGACAGGGTGGCTGAAGCTTTCTTT.

This clone was counted between two and nine times. The chain carries TRBV6-5 and TRBJ1-1; D not certain. Trimming took off 0 bases at V and 0 bases at J, with 2 bases between the two ends. This CDR3 comprises 13 residues. Germline V gives CDR1 MNHEY, CDR2 SVGAGI. The CDR3 spells CASSYSMNTEAFF. The CDR3 DNA reads as TGTGCCAGCAGTTACTCCATGAACACTGAAGCTTTCTTT.